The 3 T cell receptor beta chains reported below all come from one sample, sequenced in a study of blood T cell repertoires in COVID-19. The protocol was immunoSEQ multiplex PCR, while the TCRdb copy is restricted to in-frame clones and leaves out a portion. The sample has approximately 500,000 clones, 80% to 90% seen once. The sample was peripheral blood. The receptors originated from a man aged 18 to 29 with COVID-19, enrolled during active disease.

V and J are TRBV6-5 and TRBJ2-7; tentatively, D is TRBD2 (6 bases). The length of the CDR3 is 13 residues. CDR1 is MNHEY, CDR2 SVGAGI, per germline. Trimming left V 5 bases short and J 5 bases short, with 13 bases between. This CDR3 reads CASSRGGVHEQYF. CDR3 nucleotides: TGTGCCAGCAGTAGAGGAGGGGTGCACGAGCAGTACTTC.

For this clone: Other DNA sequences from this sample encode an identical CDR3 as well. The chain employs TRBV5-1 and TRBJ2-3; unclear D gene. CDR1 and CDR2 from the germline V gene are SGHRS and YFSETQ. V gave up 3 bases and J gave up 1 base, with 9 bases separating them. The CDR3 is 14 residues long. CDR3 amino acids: CASSSREGTDTQYF. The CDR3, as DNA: TGCGCCAGCAGCTCGCGAGAGGGCACAGATACGCAGTATTTT. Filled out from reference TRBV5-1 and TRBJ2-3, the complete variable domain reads KAGVTQTPRYLIKTRGQQVTLSCSPISGHRSVSWYQQTPGQGLQFLFEYFSETQRNKGNFPGRFSGRQFSNSRSEMNVSTLELGDSALYLCASSSREGTDTQYFGPGTRLTVL.

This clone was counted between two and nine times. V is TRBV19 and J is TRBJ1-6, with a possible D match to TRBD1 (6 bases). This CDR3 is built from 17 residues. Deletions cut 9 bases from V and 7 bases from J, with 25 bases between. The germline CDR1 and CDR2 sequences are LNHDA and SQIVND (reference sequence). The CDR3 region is CASILTGTNALNSPLHF. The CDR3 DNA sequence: TGTGCCAGCATCCTAACTGGGACAAATGCTTTAAATTCACCCCTCCACTTT.